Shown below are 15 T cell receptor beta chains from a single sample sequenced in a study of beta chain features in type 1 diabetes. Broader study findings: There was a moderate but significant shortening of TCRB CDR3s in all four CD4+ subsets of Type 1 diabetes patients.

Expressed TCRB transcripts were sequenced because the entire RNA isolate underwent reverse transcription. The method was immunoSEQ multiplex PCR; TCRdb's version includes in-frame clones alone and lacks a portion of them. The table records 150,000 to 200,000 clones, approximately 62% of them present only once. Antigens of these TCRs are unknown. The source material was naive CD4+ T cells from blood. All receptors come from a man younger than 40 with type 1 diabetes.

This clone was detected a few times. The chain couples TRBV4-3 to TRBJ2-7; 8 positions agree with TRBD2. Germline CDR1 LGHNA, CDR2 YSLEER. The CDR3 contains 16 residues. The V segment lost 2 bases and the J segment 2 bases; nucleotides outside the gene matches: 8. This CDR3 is CASSQRIGGATYEQYF. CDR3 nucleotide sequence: TGCGCCAGCAGCCAAAGAATCGGGGGGGCCACCTACGAGCAGTACTTC.

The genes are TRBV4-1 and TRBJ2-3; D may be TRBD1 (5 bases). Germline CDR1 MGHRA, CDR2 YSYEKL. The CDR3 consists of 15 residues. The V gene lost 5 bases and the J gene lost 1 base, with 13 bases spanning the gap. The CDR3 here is CASSLVGVGTDTQYF. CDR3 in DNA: TGCGCCAGCAGCTTAGTAGGGGTGGGCACAGATACGCAGTATTTT.

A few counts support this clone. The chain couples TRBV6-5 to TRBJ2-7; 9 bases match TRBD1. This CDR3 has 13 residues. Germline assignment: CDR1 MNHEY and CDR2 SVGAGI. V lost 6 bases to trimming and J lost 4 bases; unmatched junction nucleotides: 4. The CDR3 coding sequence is TGTGCCAGCAGAGGGACAGGGACATACGAGCAGTACTTC. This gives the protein CASRGTGTYEQYF.

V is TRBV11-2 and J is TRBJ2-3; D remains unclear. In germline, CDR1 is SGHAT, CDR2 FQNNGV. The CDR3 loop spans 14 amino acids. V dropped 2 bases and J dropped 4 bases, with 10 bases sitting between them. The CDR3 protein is CASSLMIISDTQYF. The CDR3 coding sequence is TGTGCCAGCAGCTTAATGATAATATCAGATACGCAGTATTTT.

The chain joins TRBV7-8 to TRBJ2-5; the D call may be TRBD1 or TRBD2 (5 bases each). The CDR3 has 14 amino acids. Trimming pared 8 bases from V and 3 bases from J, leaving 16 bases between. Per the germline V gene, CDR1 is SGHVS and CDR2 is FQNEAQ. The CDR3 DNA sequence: TGTGCCAGCTCTCGGGGACGTCATGAAGAGACCCAGTACTTC. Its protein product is CASSRGRHEETQYF.

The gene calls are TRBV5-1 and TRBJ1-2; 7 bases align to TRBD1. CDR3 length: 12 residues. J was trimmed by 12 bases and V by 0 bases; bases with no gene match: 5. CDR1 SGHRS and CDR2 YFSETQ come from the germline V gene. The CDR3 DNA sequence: TGCGCCAGCAGCTTGGACGGGACAGTAGACACCTTC. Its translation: CASSLDGTVDTF.

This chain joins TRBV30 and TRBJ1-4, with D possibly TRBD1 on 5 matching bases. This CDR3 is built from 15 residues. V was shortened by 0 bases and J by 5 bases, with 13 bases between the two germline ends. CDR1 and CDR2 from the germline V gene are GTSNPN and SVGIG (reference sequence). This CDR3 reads CAWSVRQKRNEKLFF. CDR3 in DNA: TGTGCCTGGAGTGTACGACAGAAGAGGAATGAAAAACTGTTTTTT. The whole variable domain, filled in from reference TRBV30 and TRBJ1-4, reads SQTIHQWPATLVQPVGSPLSLECTVEGTSNPNLYWYRQAAGRGLQLLFYSVGIGQISSEVPQNLSASRPQDRQFILSSKKLLLSDSGFYLCAWSVRQKRNEKLFFGSGTQLSVL.

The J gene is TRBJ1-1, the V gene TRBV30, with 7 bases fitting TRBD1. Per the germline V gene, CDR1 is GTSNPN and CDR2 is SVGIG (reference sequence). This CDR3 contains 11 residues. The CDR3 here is CASTGFSEAFF. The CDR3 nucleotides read TGTGCTTCGACAGGGTTCTCTGAAGCTTTCTTT. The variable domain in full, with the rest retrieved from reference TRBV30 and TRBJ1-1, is SQTIHQWPATLVQPVGSPLSLECTVEGTSNPNLYWYRQAAGRGLQLLFYSVGIGQISSEVPQNLSASRPQDRQFILSSKKLLLSDSGFYLCASTGFSEAFFGQGTRLTVV.

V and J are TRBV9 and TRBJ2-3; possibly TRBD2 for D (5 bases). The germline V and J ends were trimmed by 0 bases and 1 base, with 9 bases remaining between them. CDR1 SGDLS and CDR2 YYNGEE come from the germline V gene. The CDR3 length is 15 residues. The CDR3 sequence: CASSVEWGGTDTQYF. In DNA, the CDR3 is TGTGCCAGCAGCGTAGAGTGGGGAGGCACAGATACGCAGTATTTT.

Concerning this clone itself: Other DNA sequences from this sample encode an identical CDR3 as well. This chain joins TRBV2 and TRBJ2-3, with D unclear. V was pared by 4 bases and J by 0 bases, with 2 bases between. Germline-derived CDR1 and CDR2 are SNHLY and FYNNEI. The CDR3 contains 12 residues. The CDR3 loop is CASSVSTDTQYF. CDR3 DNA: TGTGCCAGCAGTGTAAGCACAGATACGCAGTATTTT.

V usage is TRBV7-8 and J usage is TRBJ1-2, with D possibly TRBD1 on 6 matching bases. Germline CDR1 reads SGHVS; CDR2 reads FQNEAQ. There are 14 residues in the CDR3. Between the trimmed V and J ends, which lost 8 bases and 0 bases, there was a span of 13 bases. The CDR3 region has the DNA TGTGCCAGCTCACGGACAGAGGCTAACTATGGCTACACCTTC. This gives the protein CASSRTEANYGYTF. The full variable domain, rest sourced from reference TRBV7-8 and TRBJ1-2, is GAGVSQSPRYKVAKRGQDVALRCDPISGHVSLFWYQQALGQGPEFLTYFQNEAQLDKSGLPSDRFFAERPEGSVSTLKIQRTQQEDSAVYLCASSRTEANYGYTFGSGTRLTVV.

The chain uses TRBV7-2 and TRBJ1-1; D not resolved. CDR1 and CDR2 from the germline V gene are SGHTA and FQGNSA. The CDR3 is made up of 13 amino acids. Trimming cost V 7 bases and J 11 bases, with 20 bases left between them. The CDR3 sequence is CASTEVTGPRAFF. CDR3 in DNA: TGTGCCAGCACCGAGGTGACTGGCCCGCGGGCTTTCTTT.

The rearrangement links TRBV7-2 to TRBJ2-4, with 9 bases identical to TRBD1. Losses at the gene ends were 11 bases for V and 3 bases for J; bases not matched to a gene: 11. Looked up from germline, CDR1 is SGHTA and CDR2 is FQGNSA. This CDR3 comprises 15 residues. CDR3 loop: CAGATGGAGKNIQYF. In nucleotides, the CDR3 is TGTGCCGGAGCTACAGGGGGCGCGGGCAAAAACATTCAGTACTTC.

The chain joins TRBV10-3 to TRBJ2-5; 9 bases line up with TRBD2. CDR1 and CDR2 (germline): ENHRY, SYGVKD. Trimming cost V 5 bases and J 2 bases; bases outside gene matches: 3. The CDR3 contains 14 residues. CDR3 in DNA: TGTGCCATCAGTAGCGGGGGGCCACAAGAGACCCAGTACTTC. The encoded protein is CAISSGGPQETQYF.

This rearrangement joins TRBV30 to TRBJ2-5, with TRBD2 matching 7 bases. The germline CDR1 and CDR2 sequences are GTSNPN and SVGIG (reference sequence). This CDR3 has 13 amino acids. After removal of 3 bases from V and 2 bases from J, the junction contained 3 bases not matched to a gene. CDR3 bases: TGTGCCTGGAGGCGGGGGTGGCAAGAGACCCAGTACTTC. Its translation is CAWRRGWQETQYF.